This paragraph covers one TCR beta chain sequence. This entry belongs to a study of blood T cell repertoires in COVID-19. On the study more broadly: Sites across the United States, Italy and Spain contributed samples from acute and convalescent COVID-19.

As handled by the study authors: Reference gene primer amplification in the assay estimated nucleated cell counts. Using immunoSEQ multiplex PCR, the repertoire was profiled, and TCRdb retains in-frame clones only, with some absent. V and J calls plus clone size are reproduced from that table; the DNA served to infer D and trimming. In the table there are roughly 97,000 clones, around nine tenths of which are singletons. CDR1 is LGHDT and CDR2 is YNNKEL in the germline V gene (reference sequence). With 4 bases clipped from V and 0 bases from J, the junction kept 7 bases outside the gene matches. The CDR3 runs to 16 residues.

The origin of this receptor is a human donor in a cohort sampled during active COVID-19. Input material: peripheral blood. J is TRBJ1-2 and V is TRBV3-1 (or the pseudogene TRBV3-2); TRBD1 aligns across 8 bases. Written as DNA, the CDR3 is TGTGCCAGCAGCCCACACCGACAGGGGACTAACTATGGCTACACCTTC. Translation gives CASSPHRQGTNYGYTF.